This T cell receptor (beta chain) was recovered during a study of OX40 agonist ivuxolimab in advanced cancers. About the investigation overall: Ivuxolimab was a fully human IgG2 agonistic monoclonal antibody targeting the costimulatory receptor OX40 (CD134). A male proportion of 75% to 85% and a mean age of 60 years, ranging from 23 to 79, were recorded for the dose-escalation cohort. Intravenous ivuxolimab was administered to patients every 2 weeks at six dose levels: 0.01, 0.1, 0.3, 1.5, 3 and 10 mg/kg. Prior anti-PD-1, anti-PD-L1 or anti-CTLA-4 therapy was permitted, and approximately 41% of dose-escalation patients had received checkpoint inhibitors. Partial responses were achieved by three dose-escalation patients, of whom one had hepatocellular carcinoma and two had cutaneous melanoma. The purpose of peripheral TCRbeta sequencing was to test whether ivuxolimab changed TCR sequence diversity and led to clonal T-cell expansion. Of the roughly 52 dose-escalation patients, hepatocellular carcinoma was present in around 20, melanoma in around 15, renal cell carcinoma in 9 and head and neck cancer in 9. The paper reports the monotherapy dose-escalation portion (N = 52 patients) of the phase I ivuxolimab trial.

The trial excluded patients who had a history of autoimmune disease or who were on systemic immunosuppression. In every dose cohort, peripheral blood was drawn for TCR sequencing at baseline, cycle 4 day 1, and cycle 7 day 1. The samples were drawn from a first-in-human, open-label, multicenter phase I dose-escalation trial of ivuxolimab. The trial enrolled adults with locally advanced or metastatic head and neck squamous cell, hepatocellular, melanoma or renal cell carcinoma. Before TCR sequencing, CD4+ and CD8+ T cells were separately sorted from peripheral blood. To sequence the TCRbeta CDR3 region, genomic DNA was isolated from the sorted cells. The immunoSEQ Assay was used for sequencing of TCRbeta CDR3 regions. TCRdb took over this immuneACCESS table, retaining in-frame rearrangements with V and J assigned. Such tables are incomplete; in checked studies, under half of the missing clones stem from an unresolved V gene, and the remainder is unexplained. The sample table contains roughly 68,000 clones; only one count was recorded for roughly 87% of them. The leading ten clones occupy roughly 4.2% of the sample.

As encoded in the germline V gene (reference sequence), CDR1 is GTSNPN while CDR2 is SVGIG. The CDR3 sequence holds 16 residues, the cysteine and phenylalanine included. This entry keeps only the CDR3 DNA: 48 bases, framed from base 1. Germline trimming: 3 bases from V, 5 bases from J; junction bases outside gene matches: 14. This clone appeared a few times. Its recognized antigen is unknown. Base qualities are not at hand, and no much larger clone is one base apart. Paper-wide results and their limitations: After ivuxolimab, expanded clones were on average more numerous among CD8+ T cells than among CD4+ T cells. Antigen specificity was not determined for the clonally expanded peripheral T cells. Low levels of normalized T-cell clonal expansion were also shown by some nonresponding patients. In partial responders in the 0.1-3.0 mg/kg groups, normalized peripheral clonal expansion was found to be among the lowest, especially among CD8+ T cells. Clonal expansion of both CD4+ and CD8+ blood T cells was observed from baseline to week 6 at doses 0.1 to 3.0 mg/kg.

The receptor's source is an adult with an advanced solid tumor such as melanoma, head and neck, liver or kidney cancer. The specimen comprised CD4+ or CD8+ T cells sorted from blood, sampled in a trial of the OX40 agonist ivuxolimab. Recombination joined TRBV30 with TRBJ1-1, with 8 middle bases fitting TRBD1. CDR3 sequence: CAWRGTKGQGDTEAFF. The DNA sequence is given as TGTGCCTGGAGGGGCACAAAAGGACAGGGTGATACTGAAGCTTTCTTT.